This T cell receptor (beta chain) was retrieved from a study of cytomegalovirus exposure and HLA in healthy donors. Study-wide results and caveats: Among donors in an Asian-associated ancestry cluster, a later analysis reportedly found fewer N-insertions than the approximately 700-donor mean. Roughly uniform sequencing depth across donors was assumed, possibly incorrectly. Per a later analysis, HLA-associated TCR beta chains showed more clonal expansion than other, equally common TCR beta chains.

With regard to this clone: Its target is unknown.

With 60 Vbeta and 13 Jbeta primers, the PCR was carried out. The method was immunoSEQ multiplex PCR; TCRdb's version includes in-frame clones alone and lacks a portion of them. The table shows about 120,000 clones, with approximately 67% occurring only once. Germline V lookup: CDR1 SGHAT, CDR2 FQNNGV. Trimming shortened V by 5 bases and J by 7 bases, and 17 bases separated the two germline ends. The CDR3 covers 14 residues. The sequenced sample was PBMCs. This TCR derives from a man aged 18 to 30 in good health and CMV-seropositive. This chain joins TRBV11-2 and TRBJ1-1; D not certain. CDR3 DNA: TGTGCCAGCAGCGGTAGGCCGGGAAACTTTGAAGCTTTCTTT. This gives the protein CASSGRPGNFEAFF.